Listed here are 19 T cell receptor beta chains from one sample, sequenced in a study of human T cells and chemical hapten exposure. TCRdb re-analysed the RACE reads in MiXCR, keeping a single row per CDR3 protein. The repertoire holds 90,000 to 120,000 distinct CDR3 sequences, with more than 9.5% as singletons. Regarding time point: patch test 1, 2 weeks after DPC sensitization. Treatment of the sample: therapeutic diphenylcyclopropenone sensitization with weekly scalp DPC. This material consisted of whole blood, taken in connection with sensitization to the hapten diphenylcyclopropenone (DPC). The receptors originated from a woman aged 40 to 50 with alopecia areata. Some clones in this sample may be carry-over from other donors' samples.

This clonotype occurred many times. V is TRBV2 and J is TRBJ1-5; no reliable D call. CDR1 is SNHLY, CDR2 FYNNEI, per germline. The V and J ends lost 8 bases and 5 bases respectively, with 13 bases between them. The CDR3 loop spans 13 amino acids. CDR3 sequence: CASDTEGDQPQHF. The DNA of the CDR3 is TGTGCCAGCGACACGGAAGGAGATCAGCCCCAGCATTTT.

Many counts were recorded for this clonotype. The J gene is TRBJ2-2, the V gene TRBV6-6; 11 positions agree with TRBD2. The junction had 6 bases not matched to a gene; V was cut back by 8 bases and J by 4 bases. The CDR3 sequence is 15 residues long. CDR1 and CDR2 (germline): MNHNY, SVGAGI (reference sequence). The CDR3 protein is CASGQLAGVTGELFF. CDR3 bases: TGTGCCAGCGGGCAACTAGCGGGAGTCACCGGGGAGCTGTTTTTT.

CDR3 sequence (DNA): TGTGCCAGCAGGCTAAGCGGGGGGGGAGATACGCAGTATTTT. Translation gives CASRLSGGGDTQYF. This chain joins TRBV7-2 and TRBJ2-3, with 10 bases identical to TRBD2. Per the germline V gene, CDR1 is SGHTA and CDR2 is FQGNSA. Losses at the gene ends were 6 bases for V and 5 bases for J; bases not matched to a gene: 5. The CDR3 loop spans 14 amino acids.

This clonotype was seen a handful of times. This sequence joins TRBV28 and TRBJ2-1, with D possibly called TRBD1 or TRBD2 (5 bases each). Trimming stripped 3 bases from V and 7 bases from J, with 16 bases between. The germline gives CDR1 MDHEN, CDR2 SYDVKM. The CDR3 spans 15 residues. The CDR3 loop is CASSFPGGVRNEQFF. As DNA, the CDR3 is TGTGCCAGCAGTTTTCCTGGGGGAGTGAGGAATGAGCAGTTCTTC.

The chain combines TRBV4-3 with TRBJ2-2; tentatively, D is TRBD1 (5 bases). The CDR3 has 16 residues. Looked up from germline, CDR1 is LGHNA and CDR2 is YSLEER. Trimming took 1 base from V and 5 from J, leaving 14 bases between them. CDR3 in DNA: TGCGCCAGCAGCCAAGGATGGGTCAAGGGGACCGGGGAGCTGTTTTTT. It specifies CASSQGWVKGTGELFF.

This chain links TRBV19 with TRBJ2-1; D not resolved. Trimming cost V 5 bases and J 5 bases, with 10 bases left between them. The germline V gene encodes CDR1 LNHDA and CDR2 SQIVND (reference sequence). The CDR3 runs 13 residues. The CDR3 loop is CASSAVLNNEQFF. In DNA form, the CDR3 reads TGTGCCAGTAGTGCCGTTCTGAACAATGAGCAGTTCTTC.

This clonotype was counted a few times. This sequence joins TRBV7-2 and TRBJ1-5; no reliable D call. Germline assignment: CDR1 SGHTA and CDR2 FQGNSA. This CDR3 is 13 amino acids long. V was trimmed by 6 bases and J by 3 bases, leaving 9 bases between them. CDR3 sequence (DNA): TGTGCCAGCAGTACGTCCTACAATCAGCCCCAGCATTTT. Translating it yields CASSTSYNQPQHF.

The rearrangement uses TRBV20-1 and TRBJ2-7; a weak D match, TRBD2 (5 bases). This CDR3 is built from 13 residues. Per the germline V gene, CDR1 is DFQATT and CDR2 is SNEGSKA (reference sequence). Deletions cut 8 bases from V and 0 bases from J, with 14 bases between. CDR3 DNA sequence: TGCAGTTGCCCGGACTCAAGCTCCTACGAGCAGTACTTC. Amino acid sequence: CSCPDSSSYEQYF.

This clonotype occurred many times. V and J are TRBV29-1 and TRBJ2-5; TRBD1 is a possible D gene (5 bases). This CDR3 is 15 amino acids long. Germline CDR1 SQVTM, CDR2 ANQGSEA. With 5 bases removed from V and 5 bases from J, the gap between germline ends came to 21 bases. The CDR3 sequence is CSVLPTTQPGETQYF. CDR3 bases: TGCAGCGTTCTCCCTACGACTCAACCAGGGGAGACCCAGTACTTC. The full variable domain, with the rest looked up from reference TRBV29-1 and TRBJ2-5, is SAVISQKPSRDICQRGTSLTIQCQVDSQVTMMFWYRQQPGQSLTLIATANQGSEATYESGFVIDKFPISRPNLTFSTLTVSNMSPEDSSIYLCSVLPTTQPGETQYFGPGTRLLVL.

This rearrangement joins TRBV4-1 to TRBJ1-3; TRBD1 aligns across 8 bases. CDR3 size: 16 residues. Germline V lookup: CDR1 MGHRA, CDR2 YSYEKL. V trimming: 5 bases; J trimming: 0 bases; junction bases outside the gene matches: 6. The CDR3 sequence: CASSVGTGTSGNTIYF. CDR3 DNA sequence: TGCGCCAGCAGCGTCGGGACAGGCACCTCTGGAAACACCATATATTTT.

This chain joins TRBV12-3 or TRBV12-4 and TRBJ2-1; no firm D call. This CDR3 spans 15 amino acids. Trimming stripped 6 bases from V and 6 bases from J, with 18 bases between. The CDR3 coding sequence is TGTGCCAGCAGCACTGCTAGTGGTAGGTCCAATGAGCAGTTCTTC. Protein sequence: CASSTASGRSNEQFF.

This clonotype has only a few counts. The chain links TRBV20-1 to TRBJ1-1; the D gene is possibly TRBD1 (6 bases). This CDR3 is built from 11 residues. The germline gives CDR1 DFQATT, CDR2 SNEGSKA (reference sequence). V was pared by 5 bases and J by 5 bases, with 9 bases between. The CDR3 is CSAATGTEAFF. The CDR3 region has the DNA TGCAGTGCTGCAACAGGGACTGAAGCTTTCTTT.

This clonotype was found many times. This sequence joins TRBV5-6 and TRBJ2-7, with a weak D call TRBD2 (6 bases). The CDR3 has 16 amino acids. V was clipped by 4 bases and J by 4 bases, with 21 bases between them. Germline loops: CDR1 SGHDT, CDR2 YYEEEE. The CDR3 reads CASSPGDPSEGYEQYF. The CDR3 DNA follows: TGTGCCAGCAGCCCGGGGGACCCGAGCGAAGGGTACGAGCAGTACTTC.

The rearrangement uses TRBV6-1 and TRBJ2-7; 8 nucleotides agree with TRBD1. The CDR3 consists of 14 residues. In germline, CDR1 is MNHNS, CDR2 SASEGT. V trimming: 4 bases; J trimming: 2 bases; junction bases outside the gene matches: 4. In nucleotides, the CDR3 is TGTGCCAGCAGTGTCCGACAGGGGACCTACGAGCAGTACTTC. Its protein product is CASSVRQGTYEQYF.

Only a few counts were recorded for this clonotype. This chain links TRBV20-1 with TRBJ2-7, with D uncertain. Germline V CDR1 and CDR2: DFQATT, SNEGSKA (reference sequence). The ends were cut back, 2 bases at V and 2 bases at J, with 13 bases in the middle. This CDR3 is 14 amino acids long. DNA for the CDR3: TGCAGTGCTAGAAGGCCTCAGGAACCCTACGAGCAGTACTTC. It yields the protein CSARRPQEPYEQYF.

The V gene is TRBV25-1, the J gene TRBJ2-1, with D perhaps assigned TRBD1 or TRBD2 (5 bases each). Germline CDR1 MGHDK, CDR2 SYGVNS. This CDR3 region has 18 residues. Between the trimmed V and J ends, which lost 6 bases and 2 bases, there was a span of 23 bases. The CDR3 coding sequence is TGTGCCAGCAGCGCCGCGGGTCGGGGCAGCAGCACCTACAATGAGCAGTTCTTC. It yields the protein CASSAAGRGSSTYNEQFF.

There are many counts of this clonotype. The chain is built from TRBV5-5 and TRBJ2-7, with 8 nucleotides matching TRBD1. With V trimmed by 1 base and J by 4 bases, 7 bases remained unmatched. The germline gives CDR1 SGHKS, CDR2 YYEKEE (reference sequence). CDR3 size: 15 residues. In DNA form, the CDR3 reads TGTGCCAGCAGCTTGTCATCGACAGGGGATTACGAGCAGTACTTC. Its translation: CASSLSSTGDYEQYF.

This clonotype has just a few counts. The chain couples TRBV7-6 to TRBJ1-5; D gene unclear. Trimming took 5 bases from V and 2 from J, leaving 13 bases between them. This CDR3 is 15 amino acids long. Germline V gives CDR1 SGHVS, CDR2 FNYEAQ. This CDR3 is CASSLDTDGNQPQHF. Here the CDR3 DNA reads TGTGCCAGCAGCCTAGACACGGATGGCAATCAGCCCCAGCATTTT.

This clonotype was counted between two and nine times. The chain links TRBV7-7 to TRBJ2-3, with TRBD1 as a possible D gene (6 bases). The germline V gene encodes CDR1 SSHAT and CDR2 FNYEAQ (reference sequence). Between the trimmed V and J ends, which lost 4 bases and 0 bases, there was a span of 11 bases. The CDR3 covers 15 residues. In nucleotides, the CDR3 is TGTGCCAGCAGCTACAGGGCTTCAAGCACAGATACGCAGTATTTT. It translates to CASSYRASSTDTQYF.